These T cell receptor beta chains were read from a single sample in a study of cytomegalovirus exposure and HLA in healthy donors. Libraries were prepared by immunoSEQ multiplex PCR; TCRdb keeps only in-frame clonotypes and omits some of them. The sample data list around 160,000 clones. Sequencing was carried out using PBMCs. These receptor sequences come from a woman aged 50 to 60 in good health and CMV-seronegative. The CDR3 runs from the conserved cysteine through the conserved F or W. The order of the fields is J gene, D gene, V gene, CDR3 protein, CDR3 DNA. A D gene is named only where the DNA matches it firmly.

TRBJ2-7,NA,TRBV7-9,CASSLELTEQYF,TGTGCCAGCAGCTTGGAGCTAACCGAGCAGTACTTC
TRBJ2-7,TRBD1,TRBV13,CASSSRQGVVAGSGEQYF,TGTGCCAGCAGCTCTCGTCAGGGGGTCGTCGCCGGTTCAGGCGAGCAGTACTTC
TRBJ2-1,NA,TRBV11-2,CASSLGSPGRDEQFF,TGTGCCAGCAGCTTAGGGTCCCCGGGTCGGGATGAGCAGTTCTTC
TRBJ2-4,TRBD2,TRBV7-6,CASSSGTNKNIQYF,TGTGCCAGCAGCTCCGGGACTAACAAAAACATTCAGTACTTC
TRBJ1-1,NA,TRBV5-4,CASSLAGQHIEAFF,TGTGCCAGCAGCTTGGCCGGACAACATATAGAAGCTTTCTTT
TRBJ1-1,NA,TRBV19,CASRPEGMNTEAFF,TGTGCCAGTAGGCCGGAGGGCATGAACACTGAAGCTTTCTTT
TRBJ2-1,NA,TRBV5-1,CASGLDRNNEQFF,TGCGCCAGCGGGCTCGACAGGAACAATGAGCAGTTCTTC
TRBJ1-2,NA,TRBV30,CAWSVNGGSYTF,TGTGCCTGGAGTGTAAATGGGGGGAGCTACACCTTC
TRBJ1-1,NA,TRBV27,CASSPDVGHTEAFF,TGTGCCAGCTCCCCGGATGTGGGGCACACTGAAGCTTTCTTT
TRBJ2-5,TRBD2,TRBV9,CASSVGGSGGPQETQYF,TGTGCCAGCAGCGTAGGTGGTAGCGGGGGGCCGCAAGAGACCCAGTACTTC
TRBJ2-7,NA,TRBV28,CASSFTGPYEQYF,TGTGCCAGCAGTTTTACAGGGCCCTACGAGCAGTACTTC
TRBJ2-1,TRBD2,TRBV4-2,CASSQPRTSGRVLSYNEQFF,TGTGCCAGCAGCCAACCTAGGACTAGCGGGAGGGTCCTCTCCTACAATGAGCAGTTCTTC
TRBJ2-7,NA,TRBV14,CASSQEGDSPEFVYEQYF,TGTGCCAGCAGCCAAGAAGGAGACAGTCCCGAATTCGTCTACGAGCAGTACTTC
TRBJ1-4,TRBD1,TRBV11-1,CASSSDRQGANEKLFF,TGTGCCAGCAGCTCAGATCGACAGGGGGCTAATGAAAAACTGTTTTTT
TRBJ2-7,TRBD2,TRBV19,CASSRTSGDEQYF,TGTGCCAGTAGTAGGACTAGCGGGGACGAGCAGTACTTC
TRBJ1-1,NA,TRBV18,CASSPQNSNTEAFF,TGTGCCAGCTCACCACAAAACAGTAACACTGAAGCTTTCTTT
TRBJ2-3,NA,TRBV7-2,CASSDRGSPPDTQYF,TGTGCCAGCAGTGATAGGGGCTCCCCCCCAGATACGCAGTATTTT
TRBJ2-7,TRBD1,TRBV14,CASSQDSFRDRGYSEQYF,TGTGCCAGCAGCCAAGATAGTTTCCGGGACAGGGGATACTCCGAGCAGTACTTC
TRBJ2-1,TRBD2,TRBV6-5,CASSVLAGQSNEQFF,TGTGCCAGCAGTGTGTTAGCGGGGCAATCCAATGAGCAGTTCTTC
TRBJ2-5,TRBD1,TRBV18,CASSRQGTTSETQYF,TGTGCCAGCTCCCGACAGGGGACGACCTCGGAGACCCAGTACTTC
TRBJ2-7,NA,TRBV15,CATMEVAGAYEQYF,TGTGCCACCATGGAGGTCGCAGGGGCCTACGAGCAGTACTTC
TRBJ1-1,NA,TRBV7-9,CASSLQGTTEAFF,TGTGCCAGCAGCTTACAGGGAACCACTGAAGCTTTCTTT
TRBJ1-2,TRBD1,TRBV5-1,CASSLEAGGGYGYTF,TGCGCCAGCAGCTTGGAAGCAGGGGGTGGCTATGGCTACACCTTC
TRBJ1-1,TRBD1,TRBV19,CASSSTGDAEAFF,TGTGCCAGTAGTAGTACAGGGGACGCTGAAGCTTTCTTT
TRBJ1-5,TRBD1,TRBV4-2,CASNQAGGGNQPQHF,TGTGCCAGCAACCAAGCAGGGGGCGGCAATCAGCCCCAGCATTTT
TRBJ1-5,NA,TRBV9,CASSVGGPGTNQPQHF,TGTGCCAGCAGCGTAGGCGGGCCGGGAACCAATCAGCCCCAGCATTTT
TRBJ1-2,NA,TRBV27,CASSSRLGGNYGYTF,TGTGCCAGCAGTTCCCGGTTGGGGGGTAACTATGGCTACACCTTC
TRBJ1-5,NA,TRBV4-2,CASSHNNRGFSNQPQHF,TGTGCCAGCAGCCACAACAATCGGGGATTTAGCAATCAGCCCCAGCATTTT
TRBJ2-7,TRBD1,TRBV7-2,CASSLLATGFYEQYF,TGTGCCAGCAGCTTATTGGCGACAGGGTTCTACGAGCAGTACTTC
TRBJ2-2,NA,TRBV7-6,CASSLLSTSTGELFF,TGTGCCAGCAGCTTATTGAGCACCTCCACCGGGGAGCTGTTTTTT